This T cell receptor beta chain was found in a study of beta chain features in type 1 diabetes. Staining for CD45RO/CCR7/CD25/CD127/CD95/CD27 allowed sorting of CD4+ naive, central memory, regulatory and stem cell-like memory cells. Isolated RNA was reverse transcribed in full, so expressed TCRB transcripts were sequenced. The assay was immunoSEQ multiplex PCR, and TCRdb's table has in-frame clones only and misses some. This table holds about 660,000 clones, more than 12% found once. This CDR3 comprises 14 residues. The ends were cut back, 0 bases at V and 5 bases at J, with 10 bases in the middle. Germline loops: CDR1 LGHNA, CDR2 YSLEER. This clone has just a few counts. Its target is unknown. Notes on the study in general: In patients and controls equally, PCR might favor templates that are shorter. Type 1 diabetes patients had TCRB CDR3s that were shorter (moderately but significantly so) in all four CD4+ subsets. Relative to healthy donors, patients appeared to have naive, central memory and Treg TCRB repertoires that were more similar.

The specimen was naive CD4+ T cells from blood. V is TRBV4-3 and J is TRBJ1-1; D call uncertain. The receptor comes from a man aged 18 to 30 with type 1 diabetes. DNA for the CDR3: TGCGCCAGCAGCCAAGATTACCTTGGGACTGAAGCTTTCTTT. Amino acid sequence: CASSQDYLGTEAFF.